The 14 T cell receptor beta chains below come from one sample, sequenced in a study of cytomegalovirus exposure and HLA in healthy donors (dated by TCRdb to between 2016 and 2019). The library was obtained by the immunoSEQ multiplex PCR assay. The multiplex PCR relied on a mix of 60 forward primers for TCR Vbeta segments and 13 reverse primers for TCR Jbeta segments. TCRdb provides this immuneACCESS table in a form limited to in-frame rearrangements. Some clones are lacking; in checked studies, under half of them reflect an unresolved V gene, and why the rest are absent is not known. In all, the sample holds over 150,000 clones, and over 70% of those were seen once. The ten largest clonotypes hold roughly 7.5% of the sample. Sequenced sample: PBMCs. These TCRs come from a male donor in good health and CMV-seropositive.

V usage is TRBV27 and J usage is TRBJ1-5; D uncertain. Trimming took 5 bases from V and 4 from J, leaving 12 bases between them. Germline CDR1 and CDR2: MNHEY and SMNVEV (reference sequence). This CDR3 spans 14 amino acids. This chain's CDR3 is CASSLGGFNQPQHF. The CDR3 DNA reads TGTGCCAGCAGTCTCGGAGGGTTTAATCAGCCCCAGCATTTT.

The chain uses TRBV12-5 and TRBJ2-4, with a possible D match to TRBD2 (5 bases). V lost 5 bases to trimming and J lost 0 bases, with 8 bases between them. CDR1 and CDR2 (germline): LGHNT, FRNRAP. The CDR3 covers 14 residues. CDR3 DNA sequence: TGTGCTAGTGGTCGACGGGAAGCCAAAAACATTCAGTACTTC. Translated: CASGRREAKNIQYF.

The V call is TRBV6-1, the J call TRBJ2-1; the match to TRBD2 covers 7 bases. Germline V CDR1 and CDR2: MNHNS, SASEGT. This CDR3 has 17 residues. Trimming at V came to 0 bases and at J to 2 bases, leaving 7 bases not matched to a gene. CDR3 protein: CASSEAASGIPYNEQFF. In DNA, the CDR3 is TGTGCCAGCAGTGAAGCGGCTAGCGGTATTCCCTACAATGAGCAGTTCTTC.

This clone was detected only once. The V call is TRBV5-6, the J call TRBJ2-2; D gene ambiguous. The CDR3 is made up of 12 amino acids. In germline, CDR1 is SGHDT, CDR2 YYEEEE. V was clipped by 4 bases and J by 3 bases, with 4 bases between them. CDR3 sequence reads: CASSRYTGELFF. CDR3 bases: TGTGCCAGCAGCCGTTACACCGGGGAGCTGTTTTTT.

The rearrangement links TRBV7-9 to TRBJ1-2; the D gene is possibly TRBD1 (5 bases). Germline CDR1 and CDR2: SEHNR and FQNEAQ (reference sequence). Trimming removed 7 bases from V and 4 bases from J, with 16 bases in between. The CDR3 covers 14 residues. In nucleotides, the CDR3 is TGTGCCAGCACGGGCAGGGCGGTACTCTATGGCTACACCTTC. Protein: CASTGRAVLYGYTF.

This clone was seen only once. V usage is TRBV11-2 and J usage is TRBJ2-7; D not resolved. The germline V and J ends were trimmed by 1 base and 3 bases, with 10 bases remaining between them. The germline gives CDR1 SGHAT, CDR2 FQNNGV. The CDR3 has 14 residues. DNA of the CDR3: TGTGCCAGCAGCTTAGCACGGAGTTTCTACGAGCAGTACTTC. Encoded protein: CASSLARSFYEQYF.

The V call is TRBV2, the J call TRBJ2-5, with 9 bases matching TRBD2. After removal of 4 bases from V and 0 bases from J, the junction contained 6 bases not matched to a gene. This CDR3 comprises 16 residues. Germline assignment: CDR1 SNHLY and CDR2 FYNNEI. CDR3 coding DNA: TGTGCCAGCAGTGCACACGGACTAGCGTACCAAGAGACCCAGTACTTC. This translates into CASSAHGLAYQETQYF.

V is TRBV7-3 and J is TRBJ2-1; D uncertain. V shed 2 bases and J shed 3 bases, with 5 bases lying between them. Looked up from germline, CDR1 is SGHTA and CDR2 is FQGTGA. The CDR3 is 13 residues long. In DNA form, the CDR3 reads TGTGCCAGCAGCTTAGCAGTCTACAATGAGCAGTTCTTC. Protein product: CASSLAVYNEQFF.

This clone was recorded a few times. The chain has TRBV30 and TRBJ2-7; TRBD1 matches 9 bases. Germline CDR1 GTSNPN, CDR2 SVGIG (reference sequence). V dropped 5 bases and J dropped 4; count of bases not matched to a gene: 0. This CDR3 spans 11 amino acids. CDR3 nucleotides: TGTGCCTGGGGACAGGGGTACGAGCAGTACTTC. Residues: CAWGQGYEQYF.

This rearrangement joins TRBV7-2 to TRBJ1-4, with 7 bases aligning to TRBD1. The CDR3 length is 15 residues. V shed 5 bases, J shed 4 bases, and the junction held 7 bases outside the gene matches. Germline CDR1 is SGHTA and CDR2 is FQGNSA. The CDR3 DNA follows: TGTGCCAGCAGCCTGGGGACAGCTCTTAATGAAAAACTGTTTTTT. This codes for CASSLGTALNEKLFF.

V gene TRBV9 combines with J gene TRBJ2-1, with TRBD1 matching over 9 bases. Unmatched junction bases numbered 11, after V lost 1 base and J lost 9 bases. Per germline, CDR1 SGDLS and CDR2 YYNGEE. The CDR3 is 16 residues long. CDR3 protein: CASSVTGTGSPGEQFF. DNA of the CDR3: TGTGCCAGCAGCGTAACCGGGACAGGGTCACCGGGTGAGCAGTTCTTC. Filled out from reference TRBV9 and TRBJ2-1, the complete variable domain reads DSGVTQTPKHLITATGQRVTLRCSPRSGDLSVYWYQQSLDQGLQFLIQYYNGEERAKGNILERFSAQQFPDLHSELNLSSLELGDSALYFCASSVTGTGSPGEQFFGPGTRLTVL.

The chain uses TRBV7-2 and TRBJ2-2; 7 bases are a match to TRBD1. Germline trimming cut 1 base from V and 7 bases from J; bases unmatched to any gene: 6. This CDR3 has 15 amino acids. In germline, CDR1 is SGHTA, CDR2 FQGNSA. The CDR3 DNA reads as TGTGCCAGCAGCTTAGGGGGGACAGTGGGCGGGGAGCTGTTTTTT. This sequence encodes CASSLGGTVGGELFF.

This chain uses TRBV4-3 with TRBJ2-7; 7 nucleotides line up with TRBD2. Per germline, CDR1 LGHNA and CDR2 YSLEER. Unmatched junction bases numbered 8, after V lost 0 bases and J lost 0 bases. CDR3 length: 17 residues. The CDR3 nucleotides are TGCGCCAGCAGCCAAGATCCCGTCGGCGGGAGCTCCTACGAGCAGTACTTC. It codes for CASSQDPVGGSSYEQYF.

The rearrangement uses TRBV7-9 and TRBJ2-1; a possible D gene is TRBD2 (7 bases). V was pared by 1 base and J by 2 bases, with 9 bases between. The length of the CDR3 is 15 residues. CDR1 SEHNR and CDR2 FQNEAQ come from the germline V gene (reference sequence). The CDR3 is CASSLDGGPYNEQFF. CDR3 DNA: TGTGCCAGCAGCTTAGACGGGGGGCCCTACAATGAGCAGTTCTTC.